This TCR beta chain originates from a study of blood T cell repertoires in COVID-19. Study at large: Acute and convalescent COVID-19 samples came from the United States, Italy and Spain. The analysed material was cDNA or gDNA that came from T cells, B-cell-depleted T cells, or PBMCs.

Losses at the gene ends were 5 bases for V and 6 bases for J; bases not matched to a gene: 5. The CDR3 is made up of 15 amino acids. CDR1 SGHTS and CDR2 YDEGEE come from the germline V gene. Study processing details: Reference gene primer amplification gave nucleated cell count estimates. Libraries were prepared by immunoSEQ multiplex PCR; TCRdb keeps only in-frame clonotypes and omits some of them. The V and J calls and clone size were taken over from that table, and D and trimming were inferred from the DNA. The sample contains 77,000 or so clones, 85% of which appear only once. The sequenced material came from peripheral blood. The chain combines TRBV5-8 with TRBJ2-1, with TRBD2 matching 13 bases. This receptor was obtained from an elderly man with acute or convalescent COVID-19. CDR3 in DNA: TGTGCCAGCAGGACTAGCGGGAGGTTTGGCAATGAGCAGTTCTTC. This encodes CASRTSGRFGNEQFF.